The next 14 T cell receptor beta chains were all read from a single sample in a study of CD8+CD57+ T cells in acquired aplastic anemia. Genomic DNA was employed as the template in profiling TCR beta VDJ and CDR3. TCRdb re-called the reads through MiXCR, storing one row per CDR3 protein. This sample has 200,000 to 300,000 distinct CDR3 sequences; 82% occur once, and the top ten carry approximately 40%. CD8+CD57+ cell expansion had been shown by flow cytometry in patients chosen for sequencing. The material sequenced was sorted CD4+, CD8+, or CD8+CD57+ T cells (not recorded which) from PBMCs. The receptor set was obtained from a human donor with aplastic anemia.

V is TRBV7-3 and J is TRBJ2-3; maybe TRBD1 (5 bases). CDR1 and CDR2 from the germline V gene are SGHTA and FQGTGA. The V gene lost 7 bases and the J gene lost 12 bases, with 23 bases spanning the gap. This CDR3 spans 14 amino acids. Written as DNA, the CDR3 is TGTGCCAGCACAATACAGGCCAACCCCGTTACACAGTATTTT. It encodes CASTIQANPVTQYF.

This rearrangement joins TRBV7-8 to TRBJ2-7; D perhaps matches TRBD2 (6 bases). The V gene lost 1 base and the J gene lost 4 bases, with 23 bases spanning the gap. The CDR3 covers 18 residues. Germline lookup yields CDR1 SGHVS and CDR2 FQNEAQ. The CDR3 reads CASSLEGGPAAQSYEQYV. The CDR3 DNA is TGTGCCAGCAGCTTAGAGGGAGGTCCCGCAGCGCAGTCTTACGAGCAGTACGTC.

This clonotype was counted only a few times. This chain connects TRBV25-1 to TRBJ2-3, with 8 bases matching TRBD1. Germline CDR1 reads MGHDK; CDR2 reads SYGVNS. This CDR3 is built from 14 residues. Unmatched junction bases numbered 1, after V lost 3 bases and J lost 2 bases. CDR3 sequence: CASSETGDTDTQYF. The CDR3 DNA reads TGTGCCAGCAGTGAGACAGGGGACACAGATACGCAGTATTTT.

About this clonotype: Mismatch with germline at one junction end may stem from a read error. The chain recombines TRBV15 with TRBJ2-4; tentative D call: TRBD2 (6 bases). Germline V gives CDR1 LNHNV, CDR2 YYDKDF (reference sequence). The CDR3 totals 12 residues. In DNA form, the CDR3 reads TGTGCCAGCGGAGGAGGCGGGAACAAACAGTCCTTC. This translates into CASGGGGNKQSF. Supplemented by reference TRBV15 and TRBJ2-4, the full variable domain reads DAMVIQNPRYQVTQFGKPVTLSCSQTLNHNVMYWYQQKSSQAPKLLFHYYDKDFNNEADTPDNFQSRRPNTSFCFLDIRSPGLGDTAMYLCASGGGGNKQSFGAGTRLSVL.

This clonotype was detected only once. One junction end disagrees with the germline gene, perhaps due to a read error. CDR3 protein: CATSLELAQETQYF. The CDR3, as DNA: TGTGCCACCAGCTTAGAGCTAGCCCAAGAGACCCAGTACTTC. The chain joins TRBV11-3 to TRBJ2-5, with D possibly TRBD2 on 5 matching bases. The length of the CDR3 is 14 residues. Germline CDR1 and CDR2: SGHNT and YENEEA.

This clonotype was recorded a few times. The CDR3 region has the DNA TGTGCCAGCAGCTTATTGGGGGAGACCCAGTACTTC. Translation gives CASSLLGETQYF. V gene TRBV7-9 combines with J gene TRBJ2-5; D not resolved. The CDR3 totals 12 residues. Trimming pared 2 bases from V and 5 bases from J, leaving 6 bases between. In germline, CDR1 is SEHNR, CDR2 FQNEAQ (reference sequence).

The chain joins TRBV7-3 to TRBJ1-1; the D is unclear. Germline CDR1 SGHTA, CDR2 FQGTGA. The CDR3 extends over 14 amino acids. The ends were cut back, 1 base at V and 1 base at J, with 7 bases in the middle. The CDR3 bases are TGTGCCAGCAGCTTAAGCCAGACGAACACTGAAGCTTTCTTT. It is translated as CASSLSQTNTEAFF. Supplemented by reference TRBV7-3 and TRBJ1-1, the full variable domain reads GAGVSQTPSNKVTEKGKYVELRCDPISGHTALYWYRQSLGQGPEFLIYFQGTGAADDSGLPNDRFFAVRPEGSVSTLKIQRTERGDSAVYLCASSLSQTNTEAFFGQGTRLTVV.

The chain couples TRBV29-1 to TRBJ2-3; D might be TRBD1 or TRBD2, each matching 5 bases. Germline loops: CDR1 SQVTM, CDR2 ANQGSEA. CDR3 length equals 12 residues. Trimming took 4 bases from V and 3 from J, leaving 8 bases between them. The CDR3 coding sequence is TGCAGCGTTGGGGACGGGACAGATACGCAGTATTTT. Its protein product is CSVGDGTDTQYF.

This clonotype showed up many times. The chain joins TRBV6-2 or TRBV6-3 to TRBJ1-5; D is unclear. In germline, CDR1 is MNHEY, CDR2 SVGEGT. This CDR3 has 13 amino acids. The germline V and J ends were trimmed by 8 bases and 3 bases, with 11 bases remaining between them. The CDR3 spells CASGEGFNQPQHF. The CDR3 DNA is TGTGCCAGCGGCGAAGGCTTCAATCAGCCCCAGCATTTT.

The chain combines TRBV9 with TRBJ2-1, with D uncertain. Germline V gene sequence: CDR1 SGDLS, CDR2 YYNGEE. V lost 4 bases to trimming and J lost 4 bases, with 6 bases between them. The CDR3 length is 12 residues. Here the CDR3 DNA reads TGTGCCAGCAGCCCCGCTTACAATGAGCAGTTCTTC. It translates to CASSPAYNEQFF.

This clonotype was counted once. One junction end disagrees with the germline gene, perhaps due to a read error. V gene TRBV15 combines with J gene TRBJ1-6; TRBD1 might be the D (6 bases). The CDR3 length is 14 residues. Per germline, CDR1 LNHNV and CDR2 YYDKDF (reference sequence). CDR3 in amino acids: CASSSDSEHEPHHF. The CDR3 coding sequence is TGTGCCAGCAGCTCGGACAGCGAGCATGAGCCCCACCACTTT.

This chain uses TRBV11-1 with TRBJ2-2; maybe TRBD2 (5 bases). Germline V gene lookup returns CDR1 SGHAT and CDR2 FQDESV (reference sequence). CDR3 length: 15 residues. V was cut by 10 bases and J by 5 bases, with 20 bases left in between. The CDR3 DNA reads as TGTGCCAACTCGAAGCGGTCAACTATGACCGGGGAGCTGTTTTTT. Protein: CANSKRSTMTGELFF.

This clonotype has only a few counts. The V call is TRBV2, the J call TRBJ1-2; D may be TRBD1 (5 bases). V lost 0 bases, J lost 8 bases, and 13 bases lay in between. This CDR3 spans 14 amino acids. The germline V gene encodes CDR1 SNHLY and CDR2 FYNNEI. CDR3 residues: CASSEARGTGGYTF. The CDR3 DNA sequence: TGTGCCAGCAGTGAAGCAAGGGGTACGGGCGGCTACACCTTC.

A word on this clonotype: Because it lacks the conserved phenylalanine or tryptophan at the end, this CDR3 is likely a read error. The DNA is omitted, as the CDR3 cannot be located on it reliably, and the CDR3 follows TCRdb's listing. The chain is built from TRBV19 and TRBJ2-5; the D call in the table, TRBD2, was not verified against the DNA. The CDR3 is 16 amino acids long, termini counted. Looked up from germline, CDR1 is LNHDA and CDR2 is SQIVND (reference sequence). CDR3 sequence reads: CASSDFQTYEQYFGPV.